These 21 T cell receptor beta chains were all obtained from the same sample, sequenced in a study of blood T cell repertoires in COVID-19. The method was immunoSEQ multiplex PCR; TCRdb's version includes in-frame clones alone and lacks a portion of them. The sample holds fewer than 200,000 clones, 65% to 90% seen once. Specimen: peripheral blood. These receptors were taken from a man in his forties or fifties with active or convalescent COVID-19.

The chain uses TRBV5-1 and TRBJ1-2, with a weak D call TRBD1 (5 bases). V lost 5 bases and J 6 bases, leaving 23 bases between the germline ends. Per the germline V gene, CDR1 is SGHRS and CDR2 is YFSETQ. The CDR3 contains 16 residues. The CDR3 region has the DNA TGCGCCAGCAGACCCTTTTCAGGGTCCTACGGTGATGGCTACACCTTC. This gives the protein CASRPFSGSYGDGYTF.

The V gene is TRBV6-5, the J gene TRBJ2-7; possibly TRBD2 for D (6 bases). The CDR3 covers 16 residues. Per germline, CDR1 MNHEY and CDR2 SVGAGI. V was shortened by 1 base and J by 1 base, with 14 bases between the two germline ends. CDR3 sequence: CASSYLASVESYEQYF. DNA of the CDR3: TGTGCCAGCAGTTACTTGGCTAGCGTAGAGTCCTACGAGCAGTACTTC.

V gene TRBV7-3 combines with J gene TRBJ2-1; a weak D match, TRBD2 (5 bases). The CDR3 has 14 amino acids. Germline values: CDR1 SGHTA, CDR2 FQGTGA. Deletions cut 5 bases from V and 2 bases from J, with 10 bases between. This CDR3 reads CASSRGVTYNEQFF. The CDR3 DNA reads TGTGCCAGCAGCCGGGGTGTGACCTACAATGAGCAGTTCTTC.

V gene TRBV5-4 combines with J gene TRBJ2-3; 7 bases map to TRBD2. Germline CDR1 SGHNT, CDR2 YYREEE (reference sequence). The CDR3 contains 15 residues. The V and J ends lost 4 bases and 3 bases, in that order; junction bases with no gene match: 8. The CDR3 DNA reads TGTGCCAGCAGCACCGCCACGGGGGGAACAGATACGCAGTATTTT. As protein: CASSTATGGTDTQYF.

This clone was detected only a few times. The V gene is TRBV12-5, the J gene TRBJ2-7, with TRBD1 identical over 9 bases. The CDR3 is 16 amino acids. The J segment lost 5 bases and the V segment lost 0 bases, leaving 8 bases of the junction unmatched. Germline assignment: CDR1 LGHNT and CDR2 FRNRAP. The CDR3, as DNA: TGTGCTAGTGGTTTGGTACTGGGACAGGGTAGCAACGAGCAGTACTTC. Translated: CASGLVLGQGSNEQYF.

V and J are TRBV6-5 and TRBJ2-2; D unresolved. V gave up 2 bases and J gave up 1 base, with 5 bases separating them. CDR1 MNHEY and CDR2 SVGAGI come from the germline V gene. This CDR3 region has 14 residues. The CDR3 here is CASSYQWNTGELFF. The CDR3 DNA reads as TGTGCCAGCAGTTACCAGTGGAACACCGGGGAGCTGTTTTTT.

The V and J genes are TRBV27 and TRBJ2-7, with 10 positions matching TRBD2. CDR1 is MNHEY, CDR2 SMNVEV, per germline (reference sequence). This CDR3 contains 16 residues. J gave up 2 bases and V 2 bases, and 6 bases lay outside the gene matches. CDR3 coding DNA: TGTGCCAGCAGTTTAGCAAGCGGGAGGGTTGCCTACGAGCAGTACTTC. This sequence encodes CASSLASGRVAYEQYF.

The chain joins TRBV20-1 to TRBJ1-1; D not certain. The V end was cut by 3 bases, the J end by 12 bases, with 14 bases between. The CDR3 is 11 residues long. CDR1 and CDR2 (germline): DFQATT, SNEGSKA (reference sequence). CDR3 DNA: TGCAGTGCTAGCAGGCCAGAAGGAACTTTCTTT. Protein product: CSASRPEGTFF.

The CDR3 DNA follows: TGTGCCAGCAGACCTGGACAGGGAAGCCAGAATCAGCCCCAGCATTTT. Translated, it gives CASRPGQGSQNQPQHF. The rearrangement joins TRBV2 to TRBJ1-5, with 8 bases identical to TRBD1. Germline lookup yields CDR1 SNHLY and CDR2 FYNNEI. CDR3 length equals 16 residues. Germline trimming cut 6 bases from V and 4 bases from J; bases unmatched to any gene: 11. The whole variable domain, filled in from reference TRBV2 and TRBJ1-5, reads EPEVTQTPSHQVTQMGQEVILRCVPISNHLYFYWYRQILGQKVEFLVSFYNNEISEKSEIFDDQFSVERPDGSNFTLKIRSTKLEDSAMYFCASRPGQGSQNQPQHFGDGTRLSIL.

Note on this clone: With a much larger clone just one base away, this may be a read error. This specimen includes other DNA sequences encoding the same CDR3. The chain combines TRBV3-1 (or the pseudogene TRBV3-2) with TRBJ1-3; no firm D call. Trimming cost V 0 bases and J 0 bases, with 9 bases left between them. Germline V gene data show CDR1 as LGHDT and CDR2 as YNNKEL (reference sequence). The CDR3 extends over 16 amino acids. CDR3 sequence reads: CASSQEGGGSGNTIYF. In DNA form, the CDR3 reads TGTGCCAGCAGCCAAGAGGGCGGAGGCTCTGGAAACACCATATATTTT.

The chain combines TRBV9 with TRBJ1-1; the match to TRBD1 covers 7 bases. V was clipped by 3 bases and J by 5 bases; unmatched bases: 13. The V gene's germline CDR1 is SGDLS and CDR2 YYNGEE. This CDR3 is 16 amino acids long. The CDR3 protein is CASSALPDRVGTEAFF. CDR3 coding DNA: TGTGCCAGCAGCGCTTTACCCGACAGGGTGGGGACTGAAGCTTTCTTT.

The CDR3 reads CASSFGQGNSPLHF. As DNA, the CDR3 is TGTGCCAGCAGTTTTGGACAGGGTAACTCACCCCTCCACTTT. This sequence joins TRBV6-2 or TRBV6-3 and TRBJ1-6; TRBD1 aligns across 8 bases. This CDR3 is 14 amino acids long. J gave up 10 bases and V 4 bases, and 6 bases lay outside the gene matches. The germline gives CDR1 MNHEY, CDR2 SVGEGT.

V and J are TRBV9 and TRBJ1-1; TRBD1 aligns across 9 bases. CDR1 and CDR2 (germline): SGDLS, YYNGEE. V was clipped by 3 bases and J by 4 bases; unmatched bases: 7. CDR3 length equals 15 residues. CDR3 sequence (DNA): TGTGCCAGCAGCGCACAAGGACAGGGGAGCACTGAAGCTTTCTTT. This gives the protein CASSAQGQGSTEAFF.

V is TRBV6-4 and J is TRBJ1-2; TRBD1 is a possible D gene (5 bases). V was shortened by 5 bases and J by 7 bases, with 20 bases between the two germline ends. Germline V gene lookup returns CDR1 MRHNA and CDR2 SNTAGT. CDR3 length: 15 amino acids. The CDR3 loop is CASSFSPGGTGGYTF. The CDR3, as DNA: TGTGCCAGCAGTTTCTCTCCCGGGGGGACCGGTGGCTACACCTTC.

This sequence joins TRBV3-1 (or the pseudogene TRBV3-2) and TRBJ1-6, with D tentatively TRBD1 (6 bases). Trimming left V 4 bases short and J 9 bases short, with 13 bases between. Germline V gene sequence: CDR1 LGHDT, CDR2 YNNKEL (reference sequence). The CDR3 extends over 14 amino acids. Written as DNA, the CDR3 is TGTGCCAGCAGCCTAGGACAGTCGGGTTCACCCCTCCACTTT. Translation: CASSLGQSGSPLHF.

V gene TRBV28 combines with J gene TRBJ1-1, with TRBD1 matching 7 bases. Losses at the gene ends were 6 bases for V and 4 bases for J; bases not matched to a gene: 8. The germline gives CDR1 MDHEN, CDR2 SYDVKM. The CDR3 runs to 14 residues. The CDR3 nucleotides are TGTGCCAGCAGCCCGGGACAGAAGGTCACTGAAGCTTTCTTT. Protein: CASSPGQKVTEAFF.

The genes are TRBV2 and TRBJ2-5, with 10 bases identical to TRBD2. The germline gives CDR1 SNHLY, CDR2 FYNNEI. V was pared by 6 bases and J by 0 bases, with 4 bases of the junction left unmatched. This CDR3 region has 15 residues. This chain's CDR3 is CASRRTSGHQETQYF. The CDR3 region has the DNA TGTGCCAGCAGAAGGACTAGCGGCCACCAAGAGACCCAGTACTTC. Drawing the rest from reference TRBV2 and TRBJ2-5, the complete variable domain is EPEVTQTPSHQVTQMGQEVILRCVPISNHLYFYWYRQILGQKVEFLVSFYNNEISEKSEIFDDQFSVERPDGSNFTLKIRSTKLEDSAMYFCASRRTSGHQETQYFGPGTRLLVL.

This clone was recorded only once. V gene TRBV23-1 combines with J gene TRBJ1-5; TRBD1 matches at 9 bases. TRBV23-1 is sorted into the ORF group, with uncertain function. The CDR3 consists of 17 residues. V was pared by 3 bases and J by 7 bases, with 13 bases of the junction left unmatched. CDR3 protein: CASSHLDRGEVVQPQHF. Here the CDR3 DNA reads TGCGCCAGCAGTCATCTGGACAGGGGAGAGGTTGTGCAGCCCCAGCATTTT.

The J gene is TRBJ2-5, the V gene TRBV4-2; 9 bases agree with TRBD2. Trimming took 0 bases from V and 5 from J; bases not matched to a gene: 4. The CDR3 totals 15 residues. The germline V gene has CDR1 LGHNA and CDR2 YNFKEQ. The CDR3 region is CASSQDGAGGETQYF. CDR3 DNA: TGTGCCAGCAGCCAAGACGGGGCGGGGGGGGAGACCCAGTACTTC.

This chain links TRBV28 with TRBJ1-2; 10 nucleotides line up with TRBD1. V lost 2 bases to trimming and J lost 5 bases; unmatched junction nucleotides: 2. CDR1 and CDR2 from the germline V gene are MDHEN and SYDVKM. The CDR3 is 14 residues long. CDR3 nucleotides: TGTGCCAGCAGTTTAGACAGGGGGCTTTATGGCTACACCTTC. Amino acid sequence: CASSLDRGLYGYTF.

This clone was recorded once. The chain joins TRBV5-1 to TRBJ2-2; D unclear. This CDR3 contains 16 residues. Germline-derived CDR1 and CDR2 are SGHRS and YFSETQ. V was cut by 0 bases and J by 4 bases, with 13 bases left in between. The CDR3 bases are TGCGCCAGCAGCTTGGCCCTAAGTACTGTCACCGGGGAGCTGTTTTTT. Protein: CASSLALSTVTGELFF. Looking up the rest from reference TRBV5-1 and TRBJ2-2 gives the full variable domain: KAGVTQTPRYLIKTRGQQVTLSCSPISGHRSVSWYQQTPGQGLQFLFEYFSETQRNKGNFPGRFSGRQFSNSRSEMNVSTLELGDSALYLCASSLALSTVTGELFFGEGSRLTVL.